What follows are 20 T cell receptor beta chains derived from one specimen sequenced in a study of early T cells in non-severe SARS-CoV-2 infection. TCRdb reprocessed the 5' RACE reads with MiXCR, giving one entry per CDR3 protein. The data hold about 77,000 distinct CDR3 sequences, with roughly a sixth observed a single time. The sample consisted of whole blood. The receptors were sampled from an adult who was a healthcare worker with PCR-confirmed SARS-CoV-2 infection or an uninfected control (not recorded which).

The chain recombines TRBV10-3 with TRBJ1-1; unclear D gene. Germline V gene data show CDR1 as ENHRY and CDR2 as SYGVKD. V lost 3 bases and J 0 bases, leaving 8 bases between the germline ends. The CDR3 runs 14 residues. The CDR3 here is CAISEPSMNTEAFF. The DNA of the CDR3 is TGTGCCATCAGTGAACCAAGCATGAACACTGAAGCTTTCTTT.

This clonotype appeared a few times. V gene TRBV3-1 combines with J gene TRBJ1-2; D ambiguous. Germline assignment: CDR1 LGHDT and CDR2 YNNKEL (reference sequence). Trimming shortened V by 3 bases and J by 5 bases, and 10 bases separated the two germline ends. This CDR3 contains 13 residues. Written as DNA, the CDR3 is TGTGCCAGCAGCCAGGTTTCTGCATATGGCTACACCTTC. Its translation is CASSQVSAYGYTF.

This clonotype came up a few times. This rearrangement joins TRBV3-1 to TRBJ1-5; D call uncertain. Germline CDR1 is LGHDT and CDR2 is YNNKEL (reference sequence). Trimming left V 4 bases short and J 5 bases short, with 6 bases between. This CDR3 is built from 12 residues. The CDR3 nucleotides are TGTGCCAGCAGCCGCGGGGATCAGCCCCAGCATTTT. It yields the protein CASSRGDQPQHF.

This clonotype showed up just a few times. The rearrangement uses TRBV29-1 and TRBJ2-1; TRBD1 is a possible D gene (6 bases). The CDR3 spans 10 residues. CDR1 is SQVTM and CDR2 is ANQGSEA in the germline V gene. V gave up 3 bases and J gave up 9 bases, with 6 bases separating them. CDR3: CSVDRGEQFF. The CDR3 DNA sequence: TGCAGCGTTGACAGGGGTGAGCAGTTCTTC.

This clonotype was seen only a few times. V usage is TRBV15 and J usage is TRBJ1-5; the D is unclear. Germline loops: CDR1 LNHNV, CDR2 YYDKDF (reference sequence). This CDR3 has 15 residues. Trimming pared 0 bases from V and 1 base from J, leaving 7 bases between. Here the CDR3 DNA reads TGTGCCACCAGCAGAGATATAGGCAGCAATCAGCCCCAGCATTTT. The encoded protein is CATSRDIGSNQPQHF. Filled out from reference TRBV15 and TRBJ1-5, the complete variable domain reads DAMVIQNPRYQVTQFGKPVTLSCSQTLNHNVMYWYQQKSSQAPKLLFHYYDKDFNNEADTPDNFQSRRPNTSFCFLDIRSPGLGDTAMYLCATSRDIGSNQPQHFGDGTRLSIL.

This chain links TRBV29-1 with TRBJ1-2, with D maybe TRBD1 (6 bases). Germline CDR1 reads SQVTM; CDR2 reads ANQGSEA. CDR3 length: 13 residues. V lost 3 bases and J 5 bases, leaving 13 bases between the germline ends. The CDR3 reads CSVEGGPVYGYTF. CDR3 nucleotide sequence: TGCAGCGTTGAGGGGGGGCCGGTGTATGGCTACACCTTC.

This clonotype was found a few times. The rearrangement uses TRBV20-1 and TRBJ2-1; D is perhaps TRBD1 (5 bases). Trimming cost V 0 bases and J 0 bases, with 9 bases left between them. Germline V gives CDR1 DFQATT, CDR2 SNEGSKA (reference sequence). The CDR3 totals 15 residues. As DNA, the CDR3 is TGCAGTGCTAGAGATTTGCAGGGCTCCTACAATGAGCAGTTCTTC. Amino acids: CSARDLQGSYNEQFF.

This clonotype was found a few times. The V call is TRBV14, the J call TRBJ2-7; D tentatively fits TRBD1 or TRBD2 (6 bases each). CDR3 length equals 13 residues. Germline CDR1 reads SGHDN; CDR2 reads FVKESK. V lost 5 bases, J lost 5 bases, and 13 bases lay in between. Here the CDR3 DNA reads TGTGCCAGCAGCTTGACCGGGGGCCACGAGCAGTACTTC. This sequence encodes CASSLTGGHEQYF.

Only one count was recorded for this clonotype. The chain carries TRBV7-9 and TRBJ1-1, with D unclear. The CDR3 runs 12 residues. V gave up 5 bases and J gave up 8 bases, with 12 bases separating them. CDR1 is SEHNR, CDR2 FQNEAQ, per germline (reference sequence). The CDR3 protein is CASSPGGREAFF. In DNA form, the CDR3 reads TGTGCCAGCAGCCCTGGAGGCAGGGAAGCTTTCTTT. Together with reference TRBV7-9 and TRBJ1-1, the CDR3 gives the full variable domain: DTGVSQNPRHKITKRGQNVTFRCDPISEHNRLYWYRQTLGQGPEFLTYFQNEAQLEKSRLLSDRFSAERPKGSFSTLEIQRTEQGDSAMYLCASSPGGREAFFGQGTRLTVV.

The chain recombines TRBV25-1 with TRBJ1-4; possible D gene TRBD1, 5 bases. CDR1 is MGHDK and CDR2 is SYGVNS in the germline V gene. There are 15 residues in the CDR3. Trimming took 2 bases from V and 8 from J, leaving 15 bases between them. The CDR3 spells CASSEQAGNREKLFF. Here the CDR3 DNA reads TGTGCCAGCAGTGAACAGGCAGGGAATAGGGAAAAACTGTTTTTT.

This clonotype was detected a few times. This chain uses TRBV12-3 or TRBV12-4 with TRBJ1-1; D not certain. CDR3 length: 12 residues. The V gene lost 5 bases and the J gene lost 4 bases, with 8 bases spanning the gap. The CDR3 loop is CASSARGTEAFF. The CDR3 nucleotides are TGTGCCAGCAGTGCGAGAGGCACTGAAGCTTTCTTT.

The chain joins TRBV5-4 to TRBJ2-7, with 9 bases lining up with TRBD1. Germline V gives CDR1 SGHNT, CDR2 YYREEE (reference sequence). Trimming at V came to 4 bases and at J to 3 bases, leaving 8 bases not matched to a gene. This CDR3 spans 15 amino acids. CDR3 residues: CASSPGTGKGYEQYF. In nucleotides, the CDR3 is TGTGCCAGCAGCCCCGGGACAGGGAAGGGCTACGAGCAGTACTTC.

The chain has TRBV6-2 or TRBV6-3 and TRBJ2-3, with TRBD2 as a possible D gene (6 bases). This CDR3 region has 14 residues. V dropped 5 bases and J dropped 3 bases, with 12 bases sitting between them. Germline values: CDR1 MNHEY, CDR2 SVGEGT. Here the CDR3 DNA reads TGTGCCAGCAGTCCTCCGGGAGAGACAGATACGCAGTATTTT. Translating it yields CASSPPGETDTQYF.

The CDR3 DNA sequence: TGTGCCAGCAACACACCGAACTATGGCTACACCTTC. Translation: CASNTPNYGYTF. The rearrangement joins TRBV2 to TRBJ1-2; D unclear. Deletions cut 7 bases from V and 2 bases from J, with 8 bases between. The V gene's germline CDR1 is SNHLY and CDR2 FYNNEI. CDR3 length equals 12 residues.

The DNA of the CDR3 is TGTGCCACCAGCAGAAGGGGTTTGGGGACCCAGTACTTC. Translation: CATSRRGLGTQYF. This sequence joins TRBV15 and TRBJ2-5; D possibly corresponds to TRBD1 (5 bases). Trimming removed 2 bases at V and 7 bases at J, with 11 bases between. CDR1 and CDR2 (germline): LNHNV, YYDKDF (reference sequence). The length of the CDR3 is 13 residues.

This clonotype was counted only a few times. The V call is TRBV3-1, the J call TRBJ2-1, with 10 bases aligning to TRBD2. The CDR3 totals 14 residues. The junction had 7 bases not matched to a gene; V was cut back by 1 base and J by 13 bases. Germline loops: CDR1 LGHDT, CDR2 YNNKEL (reference sequence). In nucleotides, the CDR3 is TGTGCCAGCAGCCAAGTTGGGCTAGCGGGAGTTCAGTTCTTC. Its translation: CASSQVGLAGVQFF.

This clonotype was seen a few times. The chain employs TRBV3-1 and TRBJ2-2; possibly TRBD2 for D (6 bases). The germline gives CDR1 LGHDT, CDR2 YNNKEL (reference sequence). The CDR3 is made up of 17 amino acids. V gave up 0 bases and J gave up 1 base, with 12 bases separating them. CDR3: CASSQDEGTLNTGELFF. The DNA for the CDR3 is TGTGCCAGCAGCCAAGATGAAGGGACTCTGAACACCGGGGAGCTGTTTTTT.

The chain combines TRBV19 with TRBJ1-3; D uncertain. CDR3 length equals 16 residues. The V gene lost 3 bases and the J gene lost 0 bases, with 12 bases spanning the gap. Germline CDR1 reads LNHDA; CDR2 reads SQIVND (reference sequence). CDR3 region: CASSIIPGSSGNTIYF. CDR3 nucleotide sequence: TGTGCCAGTAGTATTATACCGGGATCCTCTGGAAACACCATATATTTT.

This clonotype has just a few counts. The rearrangement links TRBV11-2 to TRBJ2-2, with TRBD1 matching over 9 bases. The trim removed 5 bases at V and 4 bases at J, leaving 5 bases unmatched. Germline V lookup: CDR1 SGHAT, CDR2 FQNNGV. This CDR3 region has 15 residues. The CDR3 reads CASSLIQGATGELFF. The DNA of the CDR3 is TGTGCCAGCAGCCTGATACAGGGGGCCACCGGGGAGCTGTTTTTT.

This clonotype has a count of ten or more. This chain connects TRBV6-5 to TRBJ1-1; D is unresolved. Trimming left V 8 bases short and J 3 bases short, with 10 bases between. Germline CDR1 is MNHEY and CDR2 is SVGAGI. The CDR3 sequence is 12 residues long. The CDR3 region is CASRVKDTEAFF. For the CDR3, the DNA is TGTGCCAGCCGGGTGAAAGACACTGAAGCTTTCTTT.